This T cell receptor (beta chain) was recovered during a study of T-cell memory formation after mild COVID-19. TCRdb called the 5' RACE reads again in MiXCR, with one record for every CDR3 protein. This sample has 15,000 or so distinct CDR3 sequences, with around 20% found just once. This clonotype has ten or more counts. Its matching antigen is unknown. The study's findings and limits: Clones that contracted from day 15 to 85 had balanced CD4/CD8; later expanders were CD4+ biased.

V was pared by 2 bases and J by 4 bases, with 16 bases between. The germline V gene encodes CDR1 ENHRY and CDR2 SYGVKD. The CDR3 is 16 residues long. The source material was PBMCs or a T cell subset sorted from them (not recorded which). The gene calls are TRBV10-3 and TRBJ2-3, with a possible D match to TRBD1 (6 bases). The sequence derives from a man aged 18 to 30 who had mild COVID-19 (a few samples of this study predate the infection). Cell type and time point are not known. The CDR3 coding sequence is TGTGCCATCAGTGAGAAAGACCCCTCAGGGGCAGATACGCAGTATTTT. Translation: CAISEKDPSGADTQYF.